This TCR beta chain was obtained from a study of T-cell memory formation after mild COVID-19. Study results and limitations: Contracting CD4+ clones lay largely in CM and EM, with CD8+ ones residing in EMRA. SARS-CoV-2 specificity was not confirmed for second-wave clones peaking on day 37. Whereas later expanders leaned CD4+, clones contracting day 15 to 85 showed a balanced CD4/CD8 makeup.

The CDR3 has 14 residues. V lost 8 bases and J lost 7; bases outside the gene matches: 9. Each CDR3 protein gets one entry after TCRdb re-called the 5' RACE reads with MiXCR. Of fewer than 140,000 distinct CDR3 sequences listed, under 15% are singletons. This clonotype appeared a few times. Its antigen is unidentified. Sequenced: PBMCs or a T cell subset sorted from them (not recorded which). The sequence derives from an adult woman who had mild COVID-19 (a few samples of this study predate the infection). Cell type and time point are not known. This chain joins TRBV12-3 or TRBV12-4 and TRBJ2-1, with TRBD2 identical over 9 bases. CDR3 amino acids: CASLTSGLGNEQFF. CDR3 sequence (DNA): TGTGCCAGCCTTACTAGCGGGTTAGGGAATGAGCAGTTCTTC.